What follows are 23 T cell receptor beta chains derived from one specimen sequenced in a study of cytomegalovirus exposure and HLA in healthy donors. The method was immunoSEQ multiplex PCR; TCRdb's version includes in-frame clones alone and lacks a portion of them. The table has 130,000 or so clones, 89% seen once. Sequencing was carried out using PBMCs. The receptor source for this set is a man under 40 in good health and CMV-seronegative.

The chain combines TRBV13 with TRBJ2-3; 7 bases map to TRBD2. V shed 6 bases and J 0 bases; nucleotides not matched to a gene: 9. CDR1 PRHDT and CDR2 FYEKMQ come from the germline V gene (reference sequence). This CDR3 region has 16 residues. Written as DNA, the CDR3 is TGTGCCAGCAGTGTTAGCGGGCCAATAAGCACAGATACGCAGTATTTT. Its translation is CASSVSGPISTDTQYF.

The chain joins TRBV18 to TRBJ1-6; maybe TRBD1 (6 bases). Trimming took 4 bases from V and 8 from J, leaving 15 bases between them. Germline V gene data show CDR1 as KGHSH and CDR2 as LQKENI. The CDR3 is 15 residues long. This CDR3 is CASSLYGRGDSPLHF. In nucleotides, the CDR3 is TGTGCCAGCTCACTTTACGGGAGGGGGGATTCACCCCTCCACTTT. Full variable domain (missing parts from reference TRBV18 and TRBJ1-6): NAGVMQNPRHLVRRRGQEARLRCSPMKGHSHVYWYRQLPEEGLKFMVYLQKENIIDESGMPKERFSAEFPKEGPSILRIQQVVRGDSAAYFCASSLYGRGDSPLHFGNGTRLTVT.

This clone was detected once. The chain links TRBV11-2 to TRBJ1-5; D is possibly TRBD1 (5 bases). From germline, CDR1 is SGHAT and CDR2 FQNNGV. This CDR3 contains 14 residues. Trimming removed 2 bases at V and 7 bases at J, with 12 bases between. The CDR3 bases are TGTGCCAGCAGCTTACAGGGAGGAGGACAGCCCCAGCATTTT. Amino acid sequence: CASSLQGGGQPQHF.

The rearrangement joins TRBV19 to TRBJ1-2; D is possibly TRBD1 (5 bases). The germline gives CDR1 LNHDA, CDR2 SQIVND (reference sequence). The CDR3 has 17 residues. The V end lost 10 bases, the J end lost 3 bases, and 27 bases lay between the germline ends. This CDR3 is CATKGRLRAIGDYGYTF. Here the CDR3 DNA reads TGTGCCACCAAAGGAAGGCTAAGGGCCATAGGGGACTATGGCTACACCTTC.

The CDR3 DNA follows: TGTGCCAGCAGTCGGACAGCAGCCTCGTACGAGCAGTACTTC. Amino acids: CASSRTAASYEQYF. This chain joins TRBV6-5 and TRBJ2-7; a weak D match, TRBD1 (6 bases). V was cut by 5 bases and J by 4 bases, with 15 bases left in between. This CDR3 has 14 amino acids. Germline lookup yields CDR1 MNHEY and CDR2 SVGAGI.

This sequence joins TRBV5-5 and TRBJ2-2; TRBD1 is a possible D gene (6 bases). The CDR3 contains 13 residues. Germline assignment: CDR1 SGHKS and CDR2 YYEKEE (reference sequence). Trimming pared 7 bases from V and 5 bases from J, leaving 12 bases between. Here the CDR3 DNA reads TGTGCCAGCGCTTCCGACAGGACCGGGGAGCTGTTTTTT. Translating gives CASASDRTGELFF.

The V call is TRBV19, the J call TRBJ1-4; TRBD1 agrees at 7 bases. The CDR3 runs 14 residues. Germline CDR1 reads LNHDA; CDR2 reads SQIVND (reference sequence). The trim removed 10 bases at V and 5 bases at J, leaving 10 bases unmatched. DNA of the CDR3: TGTGCCACTCGGGGGACAGCCGAAAATGAAAAACTGTTTTTT. The encoded protein is CATRGTAENEKLFF.

The V call is TRBV7-6, the J call TRBJ2-5; TRBD2 aligns across 8 bases. Germline V gene sequence: CDR1 SGHVS, CDR2 FNYEAQ. Trimming at V came to 5 bases and at J to 5 bases, leaving 10 bases not matched to a gene. The CDR3 contains 15 residues. This CDR3 reads CASSRTSGTAETQYF. The CDR3 DNA follows: TGTGCCAGCAGCCGTACTAGCGGCACTGCTGAGACCCAGTACTTC.

The chain employs TRBV28 and TRBJ2-2; 12 bases match TRBD2. Germline CDR1 reads MDHEN; CDR2 reads SYDVKM. With V trimmed by 3 bases and J by 4 bases, 9 bases remained unmatched. The CDR3 spans 18 residues. CDR3 in DNA: TGTGCCAGCAGTTTGCCTAGCGGGGGGGCCATTAGCACCGGGGAGCTGTTTTTT. Translation gives CASSLPSGGAISTGELFF.

As for this clone: The same CDR3 can be traced to other DNA sequences in this sample. The V gene is TRBV7-8, the J gene TRBJ2-5, with 10 positions matching TRBD2. CDR1 is SGHVS, CDR2 FQNEAQ, per germline. The CDR3 has 13 amino acids. After removal of 6 bases from V and 4 bases from J, the junction contained 2 bases not matched to a gene. The CDR3 sequence is CASRRTSGETQYF. The CDR3 DNA reads as TGTGCCAGCAGACGGACTAGCGGAGAGACCCAGTACTTC.

This chain uses TRBV5-6 with TRBJ1-2, with D possibly TRBD1 on 6 matching bases. Per germline, CDR1 SGHDT and CDR2 YYEEEE. V was clipped by 6 bases and J by 0 bases, with 21 bases between them. CDR3 length: 17 residues. The CDR3 loop reads CASTKPGRTEPNYGYTF. As DNA, the CDR3 is TGTGCCAGCACCAAGCCGGGAAGGACAGAACCTAACTATGGCTACACCTTC.

This clone was recorded once. V usage is TRBV2 and J usage is TRBJ2-7, with unresolved D. The ends were cut back, 5 bases at V and 3 bases at J, with 5 bases in the middle. This CDR3 is 11 amino acids long. Germline V gene sequence: CDR1 SNHLY, CDR2 FYNNEI. CDR3 bases: TGTGCCAGCAGTACCTACTACGAGCAGTACTTC. Its translation: CASSTYYEQYF.

The chain employs TRBV4-2 and TRBJ1-2; the D is unclear. CDR3 length: 20 amino acids. Germline CDR1 LGHNA, CDR2 YNFKEQ. Trimming removed 1 base from V and 4 bases from J, with 28 bases in between. CDR3 protein: CASSQAPYSILYTNPYGYTF. For the CDR3, the DNA is TGTGCCAGCAGCCAAGCTCCTTACAGCATTCTCTACACAAACCCCTATGGCTACACCTTC.

The genes are TRBV4-1 and TRBJ2-3; 7 bases match TRBD1. Germline values: CDR1 MGHRA, CDR2 YSYEKL. With V trimmed by 5 bases and J by 4 bases, 6 bases remained unmatched. The CDR3 length is 14 residues. The CDR3: CASSSRQGPDTQYF. The CDR3, as DNA: TGCGCCAGCAGCTCTCGACAGGGCCCAGATACGCAGTATTTT.

This clone has just one count. This chain uses TRBV19 with TRBJ1-4, with unresolved D. The CDR3 is 11 residues long. The V gene's germline CDR1 is LNHDA and CDR2 SQIVND (reference sequence). Trimming removed 4 bases from V and 7 bases from J, with 4 bases in between. The CDR3 loop reads CASSTGEKLFF. The CDR3 DNA sequence: TGTGCCAGTAGTACAGGTGAAAAACTGTTTTTT.

The genes are TRBV19 and TRBJ1-6; D is uncertain. In germline, CDR1 is LNHDA, CDR2 SQIVND (reference sequence). The CDR3 sequence is 16 residues long. V shed 3 bases and J shed 0 bases, with 9 bases lying between them. The CDR3 spells CASSISGISYNSPLHF. CDR3 DNA sequence: TGTGCCAGTAGTATTTCCGGGATCTCCTATAATTCACCCCTCCACTTT.

Only one count was recorded for this clone. CDR3 DNA: TGCGCCAGCAGCGCCTTTGGAGCGGGGGGTCTGAACACCGGGGAGCTGTTTTTT. Its protein is CASSAFGAGGLNTGELFF. This sequence joins TRBV5-1 and TRBJ2-2; 9 bases fit TRBD2. V lost 4 bases, J lost 1 base, and 11 bases stayed unmatched. The CDR3 consists of 18 residues. CDR1 and CDR2 from the germline V gene are SGHRS and YFSETQ.

The chain has TRBV9 and TRBJ2-3; tentative D call: TRBD1 (6 bases). V dropped 2 bases and J dropped 3 bases, with 16 bases sitting between them. Germline CDR1 reads SGDLS; CDR2 reads YYNGEE. The CDR3 is 16 amino acids. The DNA of the CDR3 is TGTGCCAGCAGCGTCACAGTCGCCGGACAGACAGATACGCAGTATTTT. Its protein is CASSVTVAGQTDTQYF.

This chain uses TRBV27 with TRBJ2-3, with D perhaps matching TRBD1 (6 bases). The CDR3 consists of 15 residues. CDR1 is MNHEY and CDR2 is SMNVEV in the germline V gene (reference sequence). Trimming left V 9 bases short and J 6 bases short, with 22 bases between. This CDR3 reads CASLSMGAQRDTQYF. The CDR3 DNA is TGTGCCAGTCTGAGCATGGGGGCGCAGAGGGATACGCAGTATTTT.

The chain links TRBV12-5 to TRBJ1-3; no clear D. The CDR3 totals 13 residues. CDR1 is LGHNT and CDR2 is FRNRAP in the germline V gene. Trimming shortened V by 7 bases and J by 0 bases, and 7 bases separated the two germline ends. CDR3 DNA sequence: TGTGCTAGTGCCTCCGGCTCTGGAAACACCATATATTTT. Amino acid sequence: CASASGSGNTIYF.

The CDR3 spells CASSQDSGTASSYEQYF. CDR3 DNA sequence: TGCGCCAGCAGCCAAGATTCGGGAACAGCAAGTTCCTACGAGCAGTACTTC. V usage is TRBV4-1 and J usage is TRBJ2-7; TRBD2 might be the D (5 bases). Trimming shortened V by 0 bases and J by 1 base, and 16 bases separated the two germline ends. Germline V gene sequence: CDR1 MGHRA, CDR2 YSYEKL. The CDR3 is made up of 17 amino acids.

This clone has a handful of counts. The J gene is TRBJ2-7, the V gene TRBV4-2; 10 bases are shared with TRBD1. Germline V gene lookup returns CDR1 LGHNA and CDR2 YNFKEQ. The ends lost 1 base at V and 5 bases at J; junction bases unmatched: 8. The CDR3 length is 16 residues. CDR3 loop: CASSQVAGQGVDEQYF. The CDR3 nucleotides read TGTGCCAGCAGCCAAGTTGCTGGACAGGGGGTAGACGAGCAGTACTTC.

The V call is TRBV11-2, the J call TRBJ1-1, with no clear D. The CDR3 is 13 amino acids. CDR1 is SGHAT, CDR2 FQNNGV, per germline. With 4 bases removed from V and 1 base from J, the gap between germline ends came to 7 bases. The CDR3 loop is CASSSGRNTEAFF. The CDR3 DNA reads TGTGCCAGCAGCTCGGGGAGGAACACTGAAGCTTTCTTT.